This T cell receptor beta chain was captured by sequencing in a study of T-cell reconstitution after alpha-beta-depleted transplantation in children. Regarding the study as a whole: One year after transplant, T-cell counts and diversity came mostly from newly produced T cells. The origin of alpha-beta T cells about two months after transplant was reportedly several hundred expanded graft clones.

CDR1 MNHEY and CDR2 SVGEGT come from the germline V gene. This CDR3 region has 14 residues. Between the trimmed V and J ends, which lost 5 bases and 8 bases, there was a span of 13 bases. Unique molecular identifiers were incorporated when the TCRbeta library was constructed. TCRdb ran MiXCR on the PCR reads and lists one entry per CDR3 protein. The sample lists roughly 250,000 distinct CDR3 sequences; roughly 8.2% were seen once. This clonotype was seen more than once but under ten times. Its antigen is not known. This clonotype was sampled from a male patient younger than 18 who had a stem cell transplant for acute lymphoblastic leukemia, so the T cells may come from the graft donor. The J gene is TRBJ2-6, the V gene TRBV6-2 or TRBV6-3, with unresolved D. The source material was PBMCs, mostly from graft donor cells, sampled 180 days after TCRalphabeta/CD19-depleted stem cell transplant. CDR3 in amino acids: CASSPPGATNVLTF. The DNA for the CDR3 is TGTGCCAGCAGTCCGCCCGGCGCGACCAACGTCCTGACTTTC.